This record covers a single TCR beta chain. These data belong to a study of blood T cell repertoires in COVID-19. Looking at the study overall: The analysed material was cDNA or gDNA that came from T cells, B-cell-depleted T cells, or PBMCs.

CDR1 is MGHRA, CDR2 YSYEKL, per germline. V was clipped by 0 bases and J by 5 bases; unmatched bases: 12. The CDR3 runs 17 residues. Original methodology: Scientists estimated how many nucleated cells there were by amplifying reference gene primers. Profiling relied on immunoSEQ multiplex PCR, and the TCRdb table lists in-frame clones only, not all of them. The D gene and trimming were derived from the DNA, and the V and J assignments and clone size from that table. The repertoire includes 140,000 to 150,000 clones, around nine tenths of them detected once, and about 1.7% sits in the top ten. This chain uses TRBV4-1 with TRBJ1-2; 7 nucleotides match TRBD1. Sequenced input: peripheral blood. This sequence was found in a woman aged 50 to 60 with acute or convalescent COVID-19. CDR3 sequence (DNA): TGCGCCAGCAGCCAAGAAGGGCAGGGGGAGTTATCATATGGCTACACCTTC. This sequence encodes CASSQEGQGELSYGYTF.